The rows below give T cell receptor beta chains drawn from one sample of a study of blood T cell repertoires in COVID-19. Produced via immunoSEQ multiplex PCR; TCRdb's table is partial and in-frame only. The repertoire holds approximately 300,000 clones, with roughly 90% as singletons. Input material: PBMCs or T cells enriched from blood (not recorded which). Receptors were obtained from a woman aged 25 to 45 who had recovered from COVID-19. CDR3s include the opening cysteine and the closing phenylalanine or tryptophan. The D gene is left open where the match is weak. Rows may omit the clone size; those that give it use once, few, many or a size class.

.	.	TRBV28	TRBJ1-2	TGTGCCAGCAGTTTGACACACATCTACACCTTC	CASSLTHIYTF
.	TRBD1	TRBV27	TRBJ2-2	TGTGCCAGCAGGCCGGGACAGGGAATCACCGGGGAGCTGTTTTTT	CASRPGQGITGELFF
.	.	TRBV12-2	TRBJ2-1	TGTGCAAGTCGCTTAGCTTCGGGGGACCACATATACAATGAGCAGTTCTTC	CASRLASGDHIYNEQFF
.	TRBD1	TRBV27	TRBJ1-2	TGTGCCAGCAGTCCGAAACCGGGACAGAACTATGGCTACACCTTC	CASSPKPGQNYGYTF
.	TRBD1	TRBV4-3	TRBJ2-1	TGCGCCAGCAGCCCAGATGACAGGGGCTACAATGAGCAGTTCTTC	CASSPDDRGYNEQFF
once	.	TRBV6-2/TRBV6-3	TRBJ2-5	TGTGCCAGCAGTTGGGCCGGCCTAGCCCAAGAGACCCAGTACTTC	CASSWAGLAQETQYF
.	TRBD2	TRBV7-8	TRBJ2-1	TGTGCCAGCAGCCGAGGACTAGCGGGCCGTGAGCAGTTCTTC	CASSRGLAGREQFF
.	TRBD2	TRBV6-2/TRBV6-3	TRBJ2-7	TGTGCCAGCAGTTACTCTAGCGGGTCGCCTCCCTACGAGCAGTACTTC	CASSYSSGSPPYEQYF
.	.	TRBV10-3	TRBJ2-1	TGTGCCATCAGTTCTGACACCAGCTCCTACAATGAGCAGTTCTTC	CAISSDTSSYNEQFF
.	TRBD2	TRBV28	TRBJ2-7	TGTGCCAGCAGTCCGACTAGCGGGAGTACTTACGAGCAGTACTTC	CASSPTSGSTYEQYF
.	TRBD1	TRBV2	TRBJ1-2	TGTGCCAGCACCGCAGAGGGACAGGGCTTCTCTGGCTACACCTTC	CASTAEGQGFSGYTF
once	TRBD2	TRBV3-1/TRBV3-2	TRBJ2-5	TGTGCCAGCAGCCAAGAGGGAACTAGCGGTAGTTACCAAGAGACCCAGTACTTC	CASSQEGTSGSYQETQYF
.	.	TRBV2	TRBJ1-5	TGTGCCAGCAGTGAAGCCGTATACAATCAGCCCCAGCATTTT	CASSEAVYNQPQHF
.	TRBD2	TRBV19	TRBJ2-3	TGTGCCAGTAGTATAGCCATTAGCGGGCTTCTCCTCCTTCCCACAGATACGCAGTATTTT	CASSIAISGLLLLPTDTQYF
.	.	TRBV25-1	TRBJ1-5	TGTGCCAGCAGTGGAGGGTCAGGACAGCCCCAGCATTTT	CASSGGSGQPQHF
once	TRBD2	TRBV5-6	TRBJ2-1	TGTGCCACCGGGCGGGGGAGCTCCTACAATGAGCAGTTCTTC	CATGRGSSYNEQFF
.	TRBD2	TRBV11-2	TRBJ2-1	TGTGCCAGCAGATTGGGCCGTGGGGGGGGAGTATGGAATGAGCAGTTCTTC	CASRLGRGGGVWNEQFF
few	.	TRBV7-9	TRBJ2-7	TGTGCCAGCAGCTTTGGAGGACAGCGCTACGAGCAGTACTTC	CASSFGGQRYEQYF
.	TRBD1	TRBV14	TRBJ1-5	TGTGCCAGGGAGGGGACAGGGTACAATCAGCCCCAGCATTTT	CAREGTGYNQPQHF
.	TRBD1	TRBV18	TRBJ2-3	TGTGCCAGCTCACCACTGGGACAGGAAAAAGATACGCAGTATTTT	CASSPLGQEKDTQYF
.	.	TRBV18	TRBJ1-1	TGTGCCAGCTCAGAGGGCAGGGGGAACACTGAAGCTTTCTTT	CASSEGRGNTEAFF
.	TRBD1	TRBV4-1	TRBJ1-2	TGCGCCAGCAGCCAAGAATGGCAGGGGGCCGATGGCTACACCTTC	CASSQEWQGADGYTF
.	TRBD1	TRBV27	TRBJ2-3	TGTGCCAGCAAAGGAGTAAGGGACAGGGGCCCAGATACGCAGTATTTT	CASKGVRDRGPDTQYF
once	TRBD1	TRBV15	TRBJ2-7	TGTGCCACCAGCAGTTCCCGACAGGGGTCGGAGTACTTC	CATSSSRQGSEYF
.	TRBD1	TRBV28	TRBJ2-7	TGTGCCAGCAGTTTCCAGAGGACAGGGGGCTCCTACGAGCAGTACTTC	CASSFQRTGGSYEQYF
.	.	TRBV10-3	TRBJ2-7	TGTGCCATCAGCGCAGCGGCGGGGGCCTCCTACGAGCAGTACTTC	CAISAAAGASYEQYF
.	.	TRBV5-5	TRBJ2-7	TGTGCCAGCAGCTTGCAGGCCTCCTACGAGCAGTACTTC	CASSLQASYEQYF
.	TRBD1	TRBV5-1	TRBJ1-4	TGCGCCAGCAGCTCTACAGGGGCAACTAATGAAAAACTGTTTTTT	CASSSTGATNEKLFF
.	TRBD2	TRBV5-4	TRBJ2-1	TGTGCCAGCAGCTTGTCCCTAGCGGCCTACAATGAGCAGTTCTTC	CASSLSLAAYNEQFF
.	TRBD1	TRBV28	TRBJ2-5	TGTGCCAGCACTGACCCCGGACAGGGTGGGGAGACCCAGTACTTC	CASTDPGQGGETQYF
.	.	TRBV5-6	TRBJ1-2	TGTGCCAGCAGCCTCCTACAGGAGAACTATGGCTACACCTTC	CASSLLQENYGYTF
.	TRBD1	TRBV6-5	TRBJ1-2	TGTGCCAGCAGCCGGGACAGGGCTGACTATGGCTACACCTTC	CASSRDRADYGYTF
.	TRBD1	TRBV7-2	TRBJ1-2	TGTGCCAGCAGCTTAGGTACAGGGGGTCTCTATGGCTACACCTTC	CASSLGTGGLYGYTF
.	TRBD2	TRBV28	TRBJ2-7	TGTGCCAGCAGAAAGACTAGCGGGAGGGCCGAGACCTACGAGCAGTACTTC	CASRKTSGRAETYEQYF
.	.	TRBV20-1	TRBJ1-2	TGCAGTGCAGAGATCTCCTATGGCTACACCTTC	CSAEISYGYTF
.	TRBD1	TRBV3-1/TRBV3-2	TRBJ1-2	TGTGCCAGCAGCCAGGGGACAGGTTATGGCTACACCTTC	CASSQGTGYGYTF
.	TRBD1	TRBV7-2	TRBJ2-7	TGTGCCAGCAGCTCATCCGGGACAGAGTACGAGCAGTACTTC	CASSSSGTEYEQYF